The following is a TCR beta chain sequence with its context. Some clones are missing from TCRdb's copy, which holds only in-frame ones; the method was immunoSEQ multiplex PCR. The sample consists of 2 million to 3 million clones, under 95% of them appearing once. The data belong to a study of shared clonotypes between healthy human individuals. Adult donors, all healthy and HIV-negative, had no recent acute infections or vaccinations. Sequences were obtained from naive CD4+ T cells from PBMCs. The subset: CD45RA+ positively selected. This sequence was found in a man younger than 30 in good health. Some clones in this sample may be carry-over from other donors' samples.

CDR3 coding DNA: TGCGCCAGCAGTGAGTCGAGACTAGCGGGAGGGCCTCGGGCCGGGGAGCTGTTTTTT. It translates to CASSESRLAGGPRAGELFF. The J gene is TRBJ2-2, the V gene TRBV10-2; 14 nucleotides agree with TRBD2. In germline, CDR1 is WSHSY, CDR2 SAAADI. This CDR3 spans 19 amino acids. V trimming: 0 bases; J trimming: 6 bases; junction bases outside the gene matches: 9.